This is a list of T cell receptor beta chains from one sample in a study of cytomegalovirus exposure and HLA in healthy donors. Generated by immunoSEQ multiplex PCR, the TCRdb table keeps only in-frame clones and is missing some. The sample carries over 100,000 clones, about 94% recorded once. Sequencing was done on a sample of PBMCs. These receptors originate from a woman younger than 30 in good health and CMV-seronegative. Each CDR3 is given with its conserved first and last residue. The D gene is left open where the match is weak. Expanded clones get a size class; other rows say once, few or many, or leave the size out.

len: 15; abundance: NA; v_gene: TRBV6-5; d_gene: NA; j_gene: TRBJ1-3; CDR3nt: TGTGCCAGCAGGCGCCGGTTCAAATCTGGAAACACCATATATTTT; CDR3aa: CASRRRFKSGNTIYF
len: 15; abundance: NA; v_gene: TRBV27; d_gene: NA; j_gene: TRBJ2-5; CDR3nt: TGTGCCAGCAGTTCCCGTTATAGCGTAAAAGAGACCCAGTACTTC; CDR3aa: CASSSRYSVKETQYF
len: 13; abundance: NA; v_gene: TRBV15; d_gene: NA; j_gene: TRBJ2-3; CDR3nt: TGTGCCACCAGCAGAGTCCCGGGAGATACGCAGTATTTT; CDR3aa: CATSRVPGDTQYF
len: 15; abundance: NA; v_gene: TRBV5-8; d_gene: TRBD2; j_gene: TRBJ2-3; CDR3nt: TGTGCCAGCAGCTCGGGACTAGTGTCCCCAGATACGCAGTATTTT; CDR3aa: CASSSGLVSPDTQYF
len: 13; abundance: NA; v_gene: TRBV10-1; d_gene: NA; j_gene: TRBJ2-1; CDR3nt: TGCGCCAGCAGTGAGGCGGCTAGCGTTGAGCAGTTCTTC; CDR3aa: CASSEAASVEQFF
len: 15; abundance: NA; v_gene: TRBV5-1; d_gene: TRBD2; j_gene: TRBJ2-7; CDR3nt: TGCGCCAGCAGCTTGGCGGCGGGGGAGTCCTACGAGCAGTACTTC; CDR3aa: CASSLAAGESYEQYF
len: 14; abundance: NA; v_gene: TRBV5-6; d_gene: NA; j_gene: TRBJ1-2; CDR3nt: TGTGCCAGCAGCTTGGCGACAGGTGTCTATGGCTACACCTTC; CDR3aa: CASSLATGVYGYTF
len: 15; abundance: NA; v_gene: TRBV2; d_gene: TRBD2; j_gene: TRBJ2-7; CDR3nt: TGTGCCAGCAGTGAAGGGGGACTAGCGCGGTACGAGCAGTACTTC; CDR3aa: CASSEGGLARYEQYF
len: 16; abundance: NA; v_gene: TRBV29-1; d_gene: TRBD2; j_gene: TRBJ2-1; CDR3nt: TGCAGCGTTGAAGAGAGACGGCTAGCGGGCCCCAATGAGCAGTTCTTC; CDR3aa: CSVEERRLAGPNEQFF
len: 15; abundance: NA; v_gene: TRBV13; d_gene: TRBD2; j_gene: TRBJ2-2; CDR3nt: TGTGCCAGCAGCCTAACAGCGGGGGAGGGTCCGTGGCTGTTTTTT; CDR3aa: CASSLTAGEGPWLFF
len: 15; abundance: NA; v_gene: TRBV5-1; d_gene: TRBD2; j_gene: TRBJ2-3; CDR3nt: TGCGCCAGCAGCCAGAGCGGGGGTAGCACAGATACGCAGTATTTT; CDR3aa: CASSQSGGSTDTQYF
len: 16; abundance: NA; v_gene: TRBV6-5; d_gene: NA; j_gene: TRBJ1-2; CDR3nt: TGTGCCAGCAGTTACGCTACAGGGATCCCAAGTGATGGCTACACCTTC; CDR3aa: CASSYATGIPSDGYTF
len: 17; abundance: NA; v_gene: TRBV4-1; d_gene: TRBD2; j_gene: TRBJ2-5; CDR3nt: TGCGCCAGCAGCCAAGTCTTTCTAGCGGGGGGGCCTGAGACCCAGTACTTC; CDR3aa: CASSQVFLAGGPETQYF
len: 17; abundance: NA; v_gene: TRBV2; d_gene: TRBD2; j_gene: TRBJ2-1; CDR3nt: TGTGCCAGCGGCCCCCTGGAGGGACTAGCGGGAGCTAGTGAGCAGTTCTTC; CDR3aa: CASGPLEGLAGASEQFF
len: 13; abundance: NA; v_gene: TRBV30; d_gene: NA; j_gene: TRBJ2-5; CDR3nt: TGTGCCTGGGAATCGGGGAGGCGGGAGACCCAGTACTTC; CDR3aa: CAWESGRRETQYF
len: 14; abundance: NA; v_gene: TRBV6-6; d_gene: NA; j_gene: TRBJ1-3; CDR3nt: TGTGCCAGCAGCCCCCCCGGACAGACGGACACCATATATTTT; CDR3aa: CASSPPGQTDTIYF
len: 14; abundance: NA; v_gene: TRBV27; d_gene: NA; j_gene: TRBJ2-1; CDR3nt: TGTGCCAGCAGTTCTGCTGCCCTGGGGCATGAGCAGTTCTTC; CDR3aa: CASSSAALGHEQFF
len: 14; abundance: NA; v_gene: TRBV5-1; d_gene: TRBD1; j_gene: TRBJ2-7; CDR3nt: TGCGCCAGCAGTTCGACCGGGACAGTATACGAGCAGTACTTC; CDR3aa: CASSSTGTVYEQYF
len: 15; abundance: NA; v_gene: TRBV7-6; d_gene: NA; j_gene: TRBJ2-7; CDR3nt: TGTGCCAGCAGCTCCAGCGGGTTTAGGATGGGCGAGCAGTACTTC; CDR3aa: CASSSSGFRMGEQYF
len: 16; abundance: NA; v_gene: TRBV12-2; d_gene: NA; j_gene: TRBJ2-1; CDR3nt: TGTGCAAGTCGCTTAGGCCCTAGCGGAGGCTACAATGAGCAGTTCTTC; CDR3aa: CASRLGPSGGYNEQFF
len: 14; abundance: NA; v_gene: TRBV6-1; d_gene: NA; j_gene: TRBJ2-2; CDR3nt: TGTGCCACCCAACGGGGGGCGCAGACCGGGGAGCTGTTTTTT; CDR3aa: CATQRGAQTGELFF
len: 15; abundance: NA; v_gene: TRBV30; d_gene: TRBD1; j_gene: TRBJ1-6; CDR3nt: TGTGCCTGGCACAGGGGGAGCTCCTATAATTCACCCCTCCACTTT; CDR3aa: CAWHRGSSYNSPLHF
len: 16; abundance: NA; v_gene: TRBV30; d_gene: TRBD1; j_gene: TRBJ1-5; CDR3nt: TGTGCCTGGAGTGTAGGGACAGGGTCGAGCAATCAGCCCCAGCATTTT; CDR3aa: CAWSVGTGSSNQPQHF
len: 19; abundance: NA; v_gene: TRBV6-1; d_gene: NA; j_gene: TRBJ1-5; CDR3nt: TGTGCCAGCAGTGAAGCGAGAGAGAAAGGGACATATAGCAATCAGCCCCAGCATTTT; CDR3aa: CASSEAREKGTYSNQPQHF
len: 13; abundance: NA; v_gene: TRBV11-3; d_gene: NA; j_gene: TRBJ2-7; CDR3nt: TGTGCCAGCAGCTTAGAATACCGGTCCGAGCAGTACTTC; CDR3aa: CASSLEYRSEQYF
len: 15; abundance: NA; v_gene: TRBV5-6; d_gene: TRBD1; j_gene: TRBJ1-4; CDR3nt: TGTGCCAGCAGCGAATTGACAGGGGCGCGGGAAAAACTGTTTTTT; CDR3aa: CASSELTGAREKLFF
len: 15; abundance: NA; v_gene: TRBV15; d_gene: TRBD1; j_gene: TRBJ1-1; CDR3nt: TGTGCCACCAGCACGAGACAGGGCAGAGGGGCTGAAGCTTTCTTT; CDR3aa: CATSTRQGRGAEAFF
len: 16; abundance: NA; v_gene: TRBV13; d_gene: TRBD1; j_gene: TRBJ1-6; CDR3nt: TGTGCCAGCAGCCAACGGGACAGGGGGTTTTTTTCACCCCTCCACTTT; CDR3aa: CASSQRDRGFFSPLHF
len: 14; abundance: NA; v_gene: TRBV7-8; d_gene: NA; j_gene: TRBJ2-7; CDR3nt: TGTGCCAGCAGCCCGCGAATCGTTTCGGGGGAGCAGTACTTC; CDR3aa: CASSPRIVSGEQYF
len: 15; abundance: NA; v_gene: TRBV28; d_gene: TRBD1; j_gene: TRBJ2-3; CDR3nt: TGTGCCAGCAGTGGACAGGGGCCCAGCACAGATACGCAGTATTTT; CDR3aa: CASSGQGPSTDTQYF
len: 16; abundance: NA; v_gene: TRBV9; d_gene: TRBD1; j_gene: TRBJ2-7; CDR3nt: TGTGCCAGCAGCGTAGACGGGACAGGGGGGTCCTACGAGCAGTACTTC; CDR3aa: CASSVDGTGGSYEQYF
len: 13; abundance: once; v_gene: TRBV28; d_gene: TRBD2; j_gene: TRBJ2-1; CDR3nt: TGTGCCAGCAGGACTAGCGGGAGGGCTGAGCAGTTCTTC; CDR3aa: CASRTSGRAEQFF
len: 14; abundance: once; v_gene: TRBV27; d_gene: NA; j_gene: TRBJ1-5; CDR3nt: TGTGCCAGCGGACAGATCACGGGTAATCAGCCCCAGCATTTT; CDR3aa: CASGQITGNQPQHF
len: 15; abundance: NA; v_gene: TRBV4-1; d_gene: NA; j_gene: TRBJ2-1; CDR3nt: TGCGCCAGCAGTCCGCCAGGGGACCGCTACAATGAGCAGTTCTTC; CDR3aa: CASSPPGDRYNEQFF
len: 14; abundance: NA; v_gene: TRBV7-2; d_gene: TRBD1; j_gene: TRBJ2-7; CDR3nt: TGTGCCAGCAGCTGGGACAGGGGGGGCTACGAGCAGTACTTC; CDR3aa: CASSWDRGGYEQYF
len: 15; abundance: NA; v_gene: TRBV19; d_gene: NA; j_gene: TRBJ1-2; CDR3nt: TGTGCCAGCAGGACGTCCGGGGTGCAAAACTATGGCTACACCTTC; CDR3aa: CASRTSGVQNYGYTF
len: 15; abundance: NA; v_gene: TRBV21-1; d_gene: NA; j_gene: TRBJ2-5; CDR3nt: TGTGCCAGCAGCGAAACAGAGCGGGGGGGCACTACCCAGTACTTC; CDR3aa: CASSETERGGTTQYF
len: 16; abundance: NA; v_gene: TRBV14; d_gene: TRBD1; j_gene: TRBJ2-1; CDR3nt: TGTGCCAGCAGCCAAGATTTCGGACAGGGAAGGAATGAGCAGTTCTTC; CDR3aa: CASSQDFGQGRNEQFF
len: 15; abundance: NA; v_gene: TRBV10-3; d_gene: TRBD1; j_gene: TRBJ1-1; CDR3nt: TGTGCCATCAGGGACAGGGCGGGAGAAAGCACTGAAGCTTTCTTT; CDR3aa: CAIRDRAGESTEAFF
len: 16; abundance: NA; v_gene: TRBV11-1; d_gene: NA; j_gene: TRBJ1-4; CDR3nt: TGTGCCAGCAGCCGGAAGGAGTTGGGGAGTAATGAAAAACTGTTTTTT; CDR3aa: CASSRKELGSNEKLFF
len: 15; abundance: NA; v_gene: TRBV19; d_gene: TRBD2; j_gene: TRBJ2-3; CDR3nt: TGTGCCAGTAGTCAGACTAGCGGGAGTATAGATACGCAGTATTTT; CDR3aa: CASSQTSGSIDTQYF